A single TCR beta chain is shown here with its context. What it recognizes is unknown. Germline CDR1 is SGHTA and CDR2 is FQGNSA. Trimming removed 8 bases at V and 0 bases at J, with 8 bases between. The CDR3 has 13 amino acids. This sample is drawn from a study of cytomegalovirus exposure and HLA in healthy donors. PCR employed 60 Vbeta and 13 Jbeta primers. TCRdb keeps only in-frame clones here, not all; method: immunoSEQ multiplex PCR. In the table there are roughly 170,000 clones, roughly four fifths of which are singletons. Study-wide results and limits: Some V segments, including TRBV6-2 and TRBV6-3, were excluded as indistinguishable.

The chain combines TRBV7-2 with TRBJ1-3, with D uncertain. This TCR came from a man between 45 and 60 years old in good health and CMV-seronegative. Sequencing was performed on PBMCs. The CDR3 loop is CASYSYSGNTIYF. DNA of the CDR3: TGTGCCAGCTACAGCTACTCTGGAAACACCATATATTTT.